This is a list of T cell receptor beta chains from one sample in a study of blood T cell repertoires in COVID-19. The protocol was immunoSEQ multiplex PCR, while the TCRdb copy is restricted to in-frame clones and leaves out a portion. The table has 100,000 to 150,000 clones, 85% seen once. Sequenced input: peripheral blood. Every receptor here comes from a woman aged 80 or over with acute or convalescent COVID-19. Each CDR3 is given with its conserved first and last residue. The D gene is left open where the match is weak. A row's size may be missing; if present it is once, few, many or a size class.

-	TRBJ2-1	-	TRBV4-1	CASSQESSSYNEQFF	TGCGCCAGCAGCCAAGAGTCTAGCTCCTACAATGAGCAGTTCTTC
-	TRBJ2-7	-	TRBV5-8	CASSFLARGYEQYF	TGTGCCAGCAGCTTCTTGGCCAGGGGCTACGAGCAGTACTTC
-	TRBJ1-5	TRBD1	TRBV7-2	CASSLGTGYQPQHF	TGTGCCAGCAGCTTAGGGACAGGGTATCAGCCCCAGCATTTT
-	TRBJ1-2	-	TRBV3-1/TRBV3-2	CASSQSGAGGGYTF	TGTGCCAGCAGCCAGTCAGGCGCGGGTGGGGGCTACACCTTC
-	TRBJ1-5	-	TRBV5-5	CASSLLQPQHF	TGTGCCAGCAGCTTGTTACAGCCCCAGCATTTT
-	TRBJ2-1	-	TRBV12-3/TRBV12-4	CASSLSGDEQFF	TGTGCCAGCTCACTGTCGGGGGATGAGCAGTTCTTC
-	TRBJ1-5	TRBD1	TRBV27	CASSLGTGGNQPQHF	TGTGCCAGCAGTTTAGGGACAGGGGGCAATCAGCCCCAGCATTTT
-	TRBJ1-2	-	TRBV5-4	CASSLVGGPPNYGYTF	TGTGCCAGCAGCTTGGTTGGCGGCCCTCCTAACTATGGCTACACCTTC
-	TRBJ1-3	-	TRBV7-2	CASSPIGGGNTIYF	TGTGCCAGCAGTCCCATCGGGGGGGGAAACACCATATATTTT
-	TRBJ1-1	TRBD1	TRBV9	CASSAGGGGVVEAFF	TGTGCCAGCTCAGCGGGTGGAGGGGGCGTCGTTGAAGCTTTCTTT
-	TRBJ1-6	TRBD1	TRBV10-3	CAISKDRGGVSNSPLHF	TGTGCCATCAGCAAAGACAGGGGAGGGGTGAGTAATTCACCCCTCCACTTT
-	TRBJ2-2	-	TRBV3-1/TRBV3-2	CASSLTGSGELFF	TGTGCCAGCAGCCTAACAGGTTCCGGGGAGCTGTTTTTT
few	TRBJ1-5	-	TRBV24-1	CASPQDSGDLPQHF	TGTGCCAGCCCCCAGGACAGTGGTGATTTGCCCCAGCATTTT
-	TRBJ1-1	TRBD1	TRBV4-1	CASSQTGTGVFTEAFF	TGCGCCAGCAGCCAAACCGGGACAGGGGTTTTCACTGAAGCTTTCTTT
-	TRBJ2-2	-	TRBV9	CASSSEIAAGELFF	TGTGCCAGCAGCTCCGAAATAGCTGCCGGGGAGCTGTTTTTT
-	TRBJ1-2	TRBD1	TRBV6-5	CASSYGRGYGYTF	TGTGCCAGCAGTTACGGCAGGGGGTATGGCTACACCTTC
-	TRBJ2-3	-	TRBV7-9	CASSLGQSGTDTQYF	TGTGCCAGCAGCCTTGGACAGTCCGGAACAGATACGCAGTATTTT